A single sample gave rise to the 7 T cell receptor beta chains below, sequenced in a study of early T cells in non-severe SARS-CoV-2 infection. MiXCR was run by TCRdb on the 5' RACE reads, yielding one entry per CDR3 protein. The sample includes 55,000 to 70,000 distinct CDR3 sequences, around 12% of them seen just once. Material for sequencing was whole blood. The receptor set was obtained from an adult who was a healthcare worker with PCR-confirmed SARS-CoV-2 infection or an uninfected control (not recorded which).

The table lists this clonotype with many counts. The chain combines TRBV29-1 with TRBJ2-5; D uncertain. Germline V gene sequence: CDR1 SQVTM, CDR2 ANQGSEA. There are 13 residues in the CDR3. The DNA of the CDR3 is TGCAGTGTAACGGTGGGGAACCAAGAGACCCAGTACTTC. Its protein product is CSVTVGNQETQYF.

The table lists this clonotype with a few counts. The chain is built from TRBV4-3 and TRBJ1-2; D might be TRBD1 (5 bases). CDR1 and CDR2 (germline): LGHNA, YSLEER. CDR3 length: 18 residues. V was clipped by 2 bases and J by 0 bases, with 19 bases between them. The CDR3 here is CASSQQIPGGETNYGYTF. The CDR3 DNA reads TGCGCCAGCAGCCAACAAATTCCCGGGGGAGAGACTAACTATGGCTACACCTTC.

This clonotype came up a few times. CDR3 DNA sequence: TGTGCCAGCAGTCCCTGGGTCGATACGCAGTATTTT. Residues: CASSPWVDTQYF. The chain carries TRBV6-6 and TRBJ2-3; D is uncertain. The germline gives CDR1 MNHNY, CDR2 SVGAGI (reference sequence). With 5 bases removed from V and 6 bases from J, the gap between germline ends came to 9 bases. The CDR3 extends over 12 amino acids.

This chain uses TRBV12-3 or TRBV12-4 with TRBJ2-1; 13 bases match TRBD2. The CDR3 totals 15 residues. The junction had 4 bases not matched to a gene; V was cut back by 5 bases and J by 6 bases. CDR3 coding DNA: TGTGCCAGCAGTCCCGGGACTAGCGGGGTCAATGAGCAGTTCTTC. This gives the protein CASSPGTSGVNEQFF.

J is TRBJ1-5 and V is TRBV4-2, with TRBD1 matching 7 bases. This CDR3 has 15 residues. Trimming took 0 bases from V and 4 from J; bases not matched to a gene: 3. Germline V lookup: CDR1 LGHNA, CDR2 YNFKEQ. The CDR3 DNA sequence: TGTGCCAGCAGCCAAGATTGGGGACAGAATCAGCCCCAGCATTTT. Translation gives CASSQDWGQNQPQHF.

This clonotype was recorded many times. The rearrangement uses TRBV13 and TRBJ1-6; D unresolved. In germline, CDR1 is PRHDT, CDR2 FYEKMQ (reference sequence). The CDR3 contains 14 residues. Trimming left V 4 bases short and J 8 bases short, with 12 bases between. CDR3 amino acids: CASSSFSEYSPLHF. DNA for the CDR3: TGTGCCAGCAGCTCCTTCTCAGAGTATTCACCCCTCCACTTT.

This clonotype was found a few times. This sequence joins TRBV20-1 and TRBJ1-1, with D unclear. This CDR3 is 14 amino acids long. V shed 7 bases and J shed 0 bases, with 15 bases lying between them. Per the germline V gene, CDR1 is DFQATT and CDR2 is SNEGSKA (reference sequence). CDR3 residues: CSGLVPAMNTEAFF. Written as DNA, the CDR3 is TGCAGTGGCTTGGTTCCCGCTATGAACACTGAAGCTTTCTTT.